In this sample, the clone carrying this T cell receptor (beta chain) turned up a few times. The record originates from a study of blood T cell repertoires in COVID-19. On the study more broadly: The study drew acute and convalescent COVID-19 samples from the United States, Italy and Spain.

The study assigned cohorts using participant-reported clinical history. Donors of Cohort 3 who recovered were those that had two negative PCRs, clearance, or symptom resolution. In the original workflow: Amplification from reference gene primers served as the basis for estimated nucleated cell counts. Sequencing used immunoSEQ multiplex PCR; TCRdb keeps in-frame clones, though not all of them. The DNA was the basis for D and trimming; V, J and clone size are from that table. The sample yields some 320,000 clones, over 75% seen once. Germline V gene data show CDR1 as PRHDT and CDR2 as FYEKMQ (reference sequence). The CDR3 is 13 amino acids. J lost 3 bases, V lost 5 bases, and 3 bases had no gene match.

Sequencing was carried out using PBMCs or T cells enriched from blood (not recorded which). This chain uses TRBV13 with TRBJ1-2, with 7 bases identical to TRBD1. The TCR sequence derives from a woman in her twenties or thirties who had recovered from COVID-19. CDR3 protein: CASSMGTDYGYTF. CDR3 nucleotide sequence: TGTGCCAGCAGCATGGGGACAGACTATGGCTACACCTTC.